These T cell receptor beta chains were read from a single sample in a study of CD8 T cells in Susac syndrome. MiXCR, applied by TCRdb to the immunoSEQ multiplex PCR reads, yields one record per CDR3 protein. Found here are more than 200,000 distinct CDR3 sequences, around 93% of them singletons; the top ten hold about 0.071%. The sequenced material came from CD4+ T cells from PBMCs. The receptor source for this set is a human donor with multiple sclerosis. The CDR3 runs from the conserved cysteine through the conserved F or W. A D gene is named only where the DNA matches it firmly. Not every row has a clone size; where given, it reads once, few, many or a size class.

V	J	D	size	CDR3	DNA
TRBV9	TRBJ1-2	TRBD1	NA	CASSRLTGVDAPYGYTF	TGTGCCAGCAGCAGACTTACAGGGGTTGACGCTCCCTATGGCTACACCTTC
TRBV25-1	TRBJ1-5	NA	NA	CASSGRQDNQPQHF	TGTGCCAGCAGTGGCCGACAAGACAATCAGCCCCAGCATTTT
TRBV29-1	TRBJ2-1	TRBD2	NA	CSVDSGRASEQFF	TGCAGCGTTGATAGCGGGAGGGCCAGTGAGCAGTTCTTC
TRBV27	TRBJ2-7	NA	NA	CASSPLGDTISYEQYF	TGTGCCAGCAGTCCTCTGGGGGACACCATCTCCTACGAGCAGTACTTC
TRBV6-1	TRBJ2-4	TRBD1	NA	CASSAGTGAFDIQYF	TGTGCCAGCAGTGCCGGGACAGGGGCCTTTGACATTCAGTACTTC
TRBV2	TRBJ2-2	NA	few	CASRSTGELFF	TGTGCCAGCAGATCCACCGGGGAGCTGTTTTTT
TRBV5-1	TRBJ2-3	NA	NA	CASSLSGPPTDTQYF	TGCGCCAGCAGCTTGTCGGGGCCCCCCACAGATACGCAGTATTTT
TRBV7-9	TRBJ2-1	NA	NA	CASRLASNEQFF	TGTGCCAGCAGGTTAGCCTCCAATGAGCAGTTCTTC
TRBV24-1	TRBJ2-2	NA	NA	CATSDDPTGELFF	TGTGCCACCAGTGACGACCCAACCGGGGAGCTGTTTTTT
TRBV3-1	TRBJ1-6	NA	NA	CASSQGPPYSPLHF	TGTGCCAGCAGCCAGGGGCCTCCATATTCACCCCTCCACTTT
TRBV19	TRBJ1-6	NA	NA	CASSIPTGGGAYNSPLHF	TGTGCCAGTAGTATTCCCACCGGCGGCGGCGCCTATAATTCACCCCTCCACTTT
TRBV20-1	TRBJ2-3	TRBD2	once	CSASGLAGSTDTQYF	TGCAGTGCTAGTGGACTAGCGGGAAGCACAGATACGCAGTATTTT
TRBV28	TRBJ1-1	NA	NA	CASSLPGVSNTEAFF	TGTGCCAGCAGTCTCCCCGGAGTATCGAACACTGAAGCTTTCTTT
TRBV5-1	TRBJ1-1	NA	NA	CASSSMSMNTEAFF	TGCGCCAGCAGCTCTATGAGCATGAACACTGAAGCTTTCTTT
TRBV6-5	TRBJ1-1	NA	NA	CASSLSGAQQAFF	TGTGCCAGCAGTCTGTCAGGGGCTCAGCAAGCTTTCTTT
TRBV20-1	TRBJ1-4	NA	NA	CSAGQSNEKLFF	TGCAGTGCAGGACAGTCCAATGAAAAACTGTTTTTT
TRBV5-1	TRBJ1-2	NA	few	CASTFGDFYGYTF	TGCGCCAGCACCTTTGGGGATTTCTATGGCTACACCTTC
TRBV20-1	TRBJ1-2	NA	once	CSARHPRHGDRGYTF	TGCAGTGCTAGGCACCCACGTCATGGTGATCGAGGCTACACCTTC
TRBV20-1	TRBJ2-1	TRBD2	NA	CSARPLTSGKSGEQLF	TGCAGTGCTAGACCTCTGACTAGCGGGAAATCGGGGGAGCAGCTCTTC
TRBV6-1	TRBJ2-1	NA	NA	CASSEGYGGRGFNEQFF	TGTGCCAGCAGTGAAGGATATGGAGGCCGGGGGTTTAATGAGCAGTTCTTC
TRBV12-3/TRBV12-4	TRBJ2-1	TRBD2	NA	CASSRTSGRANEQFF	TGTGCCAGCAGCCGGACTAGCGGGAGGGCGAATGAGCAGTTCTTC
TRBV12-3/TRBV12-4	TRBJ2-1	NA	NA	CASSFLAGEQFF	TGTGCCAGCAGTTTCCTAGCAGGCGAGCAGTTCTTC
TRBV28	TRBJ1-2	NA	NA	CASRFPGNPNYGYTF	TGTGCCAGCAGGTTCCCGGGAAACCCGAACTATGGCTACACCTTC
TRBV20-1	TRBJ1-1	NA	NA	CSARELGWTEAFF	TGCAGTGCTAGAGAATTGGGTTGGACTGAAGCTTTCTTT
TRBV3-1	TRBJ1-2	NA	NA	CASSQGHSYGYTF	TGTGCCAGCAGCCAAGGGCATTCCTATGGCTACACCTTC
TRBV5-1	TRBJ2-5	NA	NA	CASSLATGTLQETQYF	TGCGCCAGCAGCTTGGCCACCGGGACTCTCCAAGAGACCCAGTACTTC
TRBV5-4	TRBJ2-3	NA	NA	CASSLDGGGRTDTQYF	TGTGCCAGCAGCTTGGATGGAGGGGGGAGGACAGATACGCAGTATTTT
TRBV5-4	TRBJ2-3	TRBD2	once	CASSPGTSGTRPDTQYF	TGTGCCAGCAGCCCAGGGACTAGCGGGACTAGACCAGATACGCAGTATTTT
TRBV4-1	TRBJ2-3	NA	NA	CASSQSTVAPSTDTQYF	TGCGCCAGCAGCCAATCGACCGTAGCGCCTAGCACAGATACGCAGTATTTT
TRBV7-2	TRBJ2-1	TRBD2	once	CASSPRLTSGRDNEQFF	TGTGCCAGCAGCCCCCGGCTGACTAGCGGGAGAGACAATGAGCAGTTCTTC
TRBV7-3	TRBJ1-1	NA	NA	CASSFTLDTEAFF	TGTGCCAGCAGCTTTACTTTGGACACTGAAGCTTTCTTT
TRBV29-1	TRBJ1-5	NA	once	CSAGDSSNQPQHF	TGCAGCGCTGGAGACAGTAGCAATCAGCCCCAGCATTTT
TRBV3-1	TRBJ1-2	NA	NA	CASSQENWGGYTF	TGTGCCAGCAGCCAAGAAAATTGGGGTGGCTACACCTTC
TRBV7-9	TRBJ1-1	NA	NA	CASSLVQEAFF	TGTGCCAGCAGCTTAGTACAAGAAGCTTTCTTT
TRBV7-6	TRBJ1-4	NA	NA	CASSLGQSTNEKLFF	TGTGCCAGCAGCTTAGGACAGTCAACTAATGAAAAACTGTTTTTT
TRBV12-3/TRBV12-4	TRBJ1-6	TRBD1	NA	CASSRQGSDSPLHF	TGTGCCAGCAGTCGACAGGGATCGGATTCACCCCTCCACTTT
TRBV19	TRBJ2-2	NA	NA	CASSIYENTGELFF	TGTGCCAGTAGTATTTACGAGAACACCGGGGAGCTGTTTTTT
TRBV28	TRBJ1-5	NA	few	CASSFGGLGQPQHF	TGTGCCAGCAGTTTTGGGGGCTTGGGACAGCCCCAGCATTTT
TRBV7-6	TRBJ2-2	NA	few	CASSLAGDTGELFF	TGTGCCAGCAGCTTAGCGGGGGACACCGGGGAGCTGTTTTTT
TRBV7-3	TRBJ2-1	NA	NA	CASSLSPNNDEQFF	TGTGCCAGCAGCTTAAGCCCAAACAACGATGAGCAGTTCTTC
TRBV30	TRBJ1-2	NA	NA	CAWVQGRNYGYTF	TGTGCCTGGGTCCAGGGGAGGAACTATGGCTACACCTTC
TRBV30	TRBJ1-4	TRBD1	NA	CAWSLHGGGGEKLFF	TGTGCCTGGAGTCTACACGGGGGAGGGGGCGAAAAACTGTTTTTT
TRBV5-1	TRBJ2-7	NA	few	CASSLAPDSYEQYF	TGCGCCAGCAGCTTGGCCCCCGACAGCTACGAGCAGTACTTC
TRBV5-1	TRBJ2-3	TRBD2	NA	CASASGLATDTQYF	TGCGCCAGCGCCTCGGGACTAGCCACAGATACGCAGTATTTT
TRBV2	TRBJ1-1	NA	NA	CASSVRGWNTEAFF	TGTGCCAGCAGTGTCCGGGGTTGGAACACTGAAGCTTTCTTT
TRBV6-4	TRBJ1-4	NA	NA	CASSPGSGREKLFF	TGTGCCAGCAGCCCCGGCTCAGGGCGGGAAAAACTGTTTTTT
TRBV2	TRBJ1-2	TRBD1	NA	CASSGPQGGSGYTF	TGTGCCAGCAGTGGCCCTCAGGGGGGTAGTGGCTACACCTTC
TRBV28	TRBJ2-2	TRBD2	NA	CASSTAGGPTGELFF	TGTGCCAGCAGTACAGCGGGAGGGCCAACCGGGGAGCTGTTTTTT
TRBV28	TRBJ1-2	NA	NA	CASSLDNRNYGYTF	TGTGCCAGCAGCTTGGACAACCGTAACTATGGCTACACCTTC
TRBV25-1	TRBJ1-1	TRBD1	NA	CASSTLDRGTEAFF	TGTGCCAGCAGTACTCTGGACAGGGGCACTGAAGCTTTCTTT
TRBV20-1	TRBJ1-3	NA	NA	CSAQQSSGNTIYF	TGCAGTGCCCAACAGAGCTCTGGAAACACCATATATTTT
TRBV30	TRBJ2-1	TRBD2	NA	CAWGRGGSYNEQFF	TGTGCCTGGGGCCGGGGAGGGTCCTACAATGAGCAGTTCTTC
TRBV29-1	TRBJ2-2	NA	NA	CSVEAGPRTGELFF	TGCAGCGTTGAGGCCGGTCCTCGGACCGGGGAGCTGTTTTTT